This T cell receptor (beta chain) was sequenced in a study of control samples from healthy donors and cancer patients. The CDR3 sequence is 15 residues long. Trimming stripped 5 bases from V and 8 bases from J, with 18 bases between. Germline V gene lookup returns CDR1 MNHEY and CDR2 SMNVEV (reference sequence). Sequencing was performed with immunoSEQ multiplex PCR; in TCRdb, only in-frame clones are kept and a portion is missing. The sample carries around 25,000 clones, roughly 91% recorded once. The receptor's source is a man aged 45-60 years with lung cancer. This chain joins TRBV27 and TRBJ1-4; D is unresolved. The sample consisted of PBMCs. In DNA form, the CDR3 reads TGTGCCAGCAGTCCTCCACGGACCTATAAAGAAAAACTGTTTTTT. It translates to CASSPPRTYKEKLFF.